This is a list of T cell receptor beta chains from one sample in a study of cytomegalovirus exposure and HLA in healthy donors. The data were produced by immunoSEQ multiplex PCR, yet TCRdb's version contains in-frame clones alone and is incomplete. The table has about 120,000 clones, 8.5% to 10% seen once. Specimen: PBMCs. All receptors come from a man aged 30 to 39 in good health and CMV-seronegative. Each CDR3 is given with its conserved first and last residue. The order of the fields is clone size, J gene, D gene, V gene, CDR3 protein, CDR3 DNA. The D gene is left open where the match is weak. Clone size is stated in some rows and not others, as once, few, many or a class when expanded.

>few|TRBJ1-5|-|TRBV2
CASSETGGRNQPQHF
TGTGCCAGCAGTGAGACGGGAGGGCGCAATCAGCCCCAGCATTTT
>-|TRBJ1-2|-|TRBV25-1
CASSGVGTSQYRGYTF
TGTGCCAGCAGCGGTGTCGGGACTTCCCAATATCGCGGCTACACCTTC
>few|TRBJ1-5|TRBD1|TRBV29-1
CSVGDRGSNQPQHF
TGCAGCGTTGGAGACAGGGGGAGCAATCAGCCCCAGCATTTT
>-|TRBJ2-3|-|TRBV5-1
CASSLGLALGGDADTQYF
TGCGCCAGCAGCTTGGGCCTAGCTCTCGGGGGAGATGCAGATACGCAGTATTTT
>few|TRBJ2-7|-|TRBV30
CAWHTGLDEQYF
TGTGCCTGGCATACAGGGTTGGACGAGCAGTACTTC
>-|TRBJ1-1|-|TRBV7-9
CASTKQGSEAFF
TGTGCCAGCACTAAACAGGGCTCTGAAGCTTTCTTT
>-|TRBJ2-7|TRBD1|TRBV2
CASSEGQGRTYEQYF
TGTGCCAGCAGTGAAGGACAGGGAAGGACCTACGAGCAGTACTTC
>few|TRBJ1-1|-|TRBV11-2
CASSRSSRVNTEAFF
TGTGCCAGCAGCCGATCATCCCGAGTGAACACTGAAGCTTTCTTT
>-|TRBJ2-1|TRBD2|TRBV28
CASRGLVSNEQFF
TGTGCCAGCAGGGGACTAGTATCCAATGAGCAGTTCTTC
>few|TRBJ2-3|TRBD1|TRBV7-3
CASSTTTGTGADTQYF
TGTGCCAGCAGCACCACAACCGGGACAGGGGCTGATACGCAGTATTTT
>-|TRBJ2-5|TRBD2|TRBV7-6
CASSFLAGGPQETQYF
TGTGCCAGCAGCTTCCTAGCGGGGGGCCCCCAAGAGACCCAGTACTTC
>few|TRBJ1-1|-|TRBV5-1
CASSSGTGWSTEAFF
TGCGCCAGCAGCTCCGGAACAGGGTGGAGCACTGAAGCTTTCTTT
>-|TRBJ2-7|TRBD2|TRBV30
CAWKRGGTTYEQYF
TGTGCCTGGAAACGCGGGGGGACAACCTACGAGCAGTACTTC
>few|TRBJ1-5|-|TRBV19
CASSTDGHNQPQHF
TGTGCCAGTAGCACGGACGGACACAATCAGCCCCAGCATTTT
>-|TRBJ2-3|TRBD2|TRBV7-3
CTGQEREAARGRDTQYF
TGTACGGGTCAGGAGCGGGAGGCCGCAAGAGGTAGGGATACGCAGTATTTT
>-|TRBJ1-4|-|TRBV18
CASSPPGLREEKLFF
TGTGCCAGCTCACCACCGGGACTCCGGGAGGAAAAACTGTTTTTT
>-|TRBJ2-5|TRBD2|TRBV5-1
CASSRAGPEETQYF
TGCGCCAGCAGCCGAGCGGGGCCGGAGGAGACCCAGTACTTC
>few|TRBJ1-1|TRBD1|TRBV6-1
CASSESLQGARGAFF
TGTGCCAGCAGTGAATCATTACAGGGGGCGAGAGGTGCTTTCTTT
>-|TRBJ2-1|-|TRBV11-3
CASSLLATSFEQFF
TGTGCCAGCAGCTTGCTGGCGACTAGTTTTGAGCAGTTCTTC
>-|TRBJ2-7|TRBD1|TRBV7-2
CASSLGTGWYEQYF
TGTGCCAGCAGCTTAGGGACAGGGTGGTACGAGCAGTACTTC
>few|TRBJ1-4|-|TRBV27
CASSFSGTGGEKLFF
TGTGCCAGCAGTTTTTCCGGGACGGGGGGTGAAAAACTGTTTTTT
>-|TRBJ2-1|-|TRBV15
CATSSSIRGEQFF
TGTGCCACCAGCAGTTCAATTAGGGGTGAGCAGTTCTTC
>few|TRBJ2-7|TRBD1|TRBV5-1
CASSSGQGPSYEQYF
TGCGCCAGCAGCTCGGGACAGGGCCCCTCCTACGAGCAGTACTTC